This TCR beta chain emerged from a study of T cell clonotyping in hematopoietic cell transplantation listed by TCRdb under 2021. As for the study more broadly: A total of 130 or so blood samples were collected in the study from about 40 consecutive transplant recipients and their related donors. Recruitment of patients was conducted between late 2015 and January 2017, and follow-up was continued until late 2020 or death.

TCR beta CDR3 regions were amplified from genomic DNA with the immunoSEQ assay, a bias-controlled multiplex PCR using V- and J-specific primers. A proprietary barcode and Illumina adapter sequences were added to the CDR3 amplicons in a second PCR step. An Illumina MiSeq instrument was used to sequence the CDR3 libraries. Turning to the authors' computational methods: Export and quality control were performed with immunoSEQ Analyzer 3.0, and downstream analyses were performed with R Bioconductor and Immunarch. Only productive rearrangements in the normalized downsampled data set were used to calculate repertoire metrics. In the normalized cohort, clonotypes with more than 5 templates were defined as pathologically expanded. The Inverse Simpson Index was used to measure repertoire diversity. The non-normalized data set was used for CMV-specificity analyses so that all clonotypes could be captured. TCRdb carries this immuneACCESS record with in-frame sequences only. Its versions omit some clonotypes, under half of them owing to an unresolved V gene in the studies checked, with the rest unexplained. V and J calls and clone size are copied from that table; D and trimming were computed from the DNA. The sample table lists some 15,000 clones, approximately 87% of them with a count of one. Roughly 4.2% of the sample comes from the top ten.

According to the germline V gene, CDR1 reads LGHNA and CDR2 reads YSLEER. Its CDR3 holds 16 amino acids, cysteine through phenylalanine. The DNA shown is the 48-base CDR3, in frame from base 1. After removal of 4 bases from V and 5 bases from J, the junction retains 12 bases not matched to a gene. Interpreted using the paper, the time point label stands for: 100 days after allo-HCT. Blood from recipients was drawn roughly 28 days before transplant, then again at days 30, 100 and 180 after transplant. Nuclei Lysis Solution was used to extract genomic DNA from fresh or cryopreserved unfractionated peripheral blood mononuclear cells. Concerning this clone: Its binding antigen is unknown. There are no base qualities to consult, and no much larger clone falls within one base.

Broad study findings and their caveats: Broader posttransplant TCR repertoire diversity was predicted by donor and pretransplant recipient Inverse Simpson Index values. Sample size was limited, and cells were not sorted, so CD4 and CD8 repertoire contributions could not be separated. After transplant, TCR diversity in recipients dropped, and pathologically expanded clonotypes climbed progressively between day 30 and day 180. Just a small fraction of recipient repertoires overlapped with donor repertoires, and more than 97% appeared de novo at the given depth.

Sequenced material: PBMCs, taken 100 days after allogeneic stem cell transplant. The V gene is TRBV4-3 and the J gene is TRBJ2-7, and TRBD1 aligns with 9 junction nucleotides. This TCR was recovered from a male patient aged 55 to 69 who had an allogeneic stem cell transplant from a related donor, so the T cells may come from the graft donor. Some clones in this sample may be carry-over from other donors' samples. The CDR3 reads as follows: CASSPLAGTGHNEQYF. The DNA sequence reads TGCGCCAGCAGCCCTCTAGCCGGGACAGGGCACAACGAGCAGTACTTC.